A selection of T cell receptor beta chains follows, all from one sample in a study of cytomegalovirus exposure and HLA in healthy donors. The protocol was immunoSEQ multiplex PCR, while the TCRdb copy is restricted to in-frame clones and leaves out a portion. This table holds around 120,000 clones, over 85% found once. Sequenced: PBMCs. All receptors derive from a woman between 18 and 29 years old in good health and CMV-seronegative. Each CDR3 is given with its conserved first and last residue. D genes are given only for firm matches. The size entry is marked missing in some rows and otherwise reads once, few, many or a size class.

>TRBV7-2|TRBD1|TRBJ2-5|-
CASSRDRAETQYF
TGTGCCAGCAGCCGGGACAGGGCTGAGACCCAGTACTTC
>TRBV27|TRBD2|TRBJ2-5|-
CASRTSGIPYQETQYF
TGTGCCAGCAGAACTAGCGGGATACCTTACCAAGAGACCCAGTACTTC
>TRBV10-3|-|TRBJ2-5|once
CAISESTGETQYF
TGTGCCATCAGTGAGTCGACGGGAGAGACCCAGTACTTC
>TRBV9|TRBD2|TRBJ2-7|-
CASSPRTGLAGHSYEQYF
TGTGCCAGCAGCCCCCGGACAGGACTAGCGGGCCACTCCTACGAGCAGTACTTC
>TRBV28|TRBD1|TRBJ1-2|-
CASTSFGTANYGYTF
TGTGCCAGCACCTCATTCGGGACAGCTAACTATGGCTACACCTTC
>TRBV30|-|TRBJ2-7|-
CAWRLAGTLEQYF
TGTGCCTGGAGATTGGCGGGAACGCTCGAGCAGTACTTC
>TRBV7-2|TRBD2|TRBJ2-3|-
CASSLERTSGEGTDTQYF
TGTGCCAGCAGCTTAGAGAGGACTAGCGGGGAAGGCACAGATACGCAGTATTTT
>TRBV28|TRBD1|TRBJ2-2|-
CASRMGDRETGELFF
TGTGCCAGCAGAATGGGGGACAGGGAGACCGGGGAGCTGTTTTTT
>TRBV7-9|TRBD2|TRBJ2-7|-
CASSPTSHEQYF
TGTGCCAGCAGCCCGACTAGCCACGAGCAGTACTTC
>TRBV12-5|TRBD1|TRBJ1-2|-
CASHAKGQAGHYGYTF
TGTGCTAGCCACGCAAAAGGACAGGCGGGACACTATGGCTACACCTTC
>TRBV10-1|-|TRBJ1-2|-
CASSESEVPYYGYTF
TGCGCCAGCAGTGAGTCAGAGGTGCCCTACTATGGCTACACCTTC
>TRBV7-3|TRBD1|TRBJ1-5|-
CASSLNRRRDREFMGNQPQHF
TGTGCCAGCAGCTTAAACCGCCGGAGGGACAGGGAGTTCATGGGCAATCAGCCCCAGCATTTT
>TRBV5-4|-|TRBJ1-2|-
CASSFGGNYGYTF
TGTGCCAGCAGCTTCGGCGGGAACTATGGCTACACCTTC
>TRBV10-2|-|TRBJ2-5|-
CASSEKGGFQETQYF
TGCGCCAGCAGTGAGAAGGGGGGGTTCCAAGAGACCCAGTACTTC
>TRBV28|-|TRBJ1-1|once
CASSSGSLNTEAFF
TGTGCCAGCAGTTCAGGATCTTTGAACACTGAAGCTTTCTTT
>TRBV11-2|-|TRBJ1-1|-
CASSLGLLSRSTEAFF
TGTGCCAGCAGCTTGGGACTTCTCTCCAGGAGCACTGAAGCTTTCTTT
>TRBV30|-|TRBJ2-2|-
CAWSWHNTGELFF
TGTGCCTGGAGTTGGCACAACACCGGGGAGCTGTTTTTT
>TRBV4-1|TRBD2|TRBJ2-3|-
CASSQELAGKGRTDTQYF
TGCGCCAGCAGCCAAGAACTAGCGGGGAAGGGCCGCACAGATACGCAGTATTTT
>TRBV5-4|TRBD2|TRBJ2-1|-
CASSHPGLAGGSYNEQFF
TGTGCCAGCAGCCATCCGGGACTAGCGGGGGGCTCCTACAATGAGCAGTTCTTC
>TRBV10-1|-|TRBJ2-1|-
CASSVRSSYNEQFF
TGCGCCAGCAGTGTTAGGAGCTCCTACAATGAGCAGTTCTTC
>TRBV19|TRBD2|TRBJ2-3|-
CASSRRTGLPGRETSTDTQYF
TGTGCCAGTAGTAGAAGAACGGGACTCCCAGGGAGGGAGACTAGCACAGATACGCAGTATTTT
>TRBV27|-|TRBJ1-6|-
CASSLPGGINSPLHF
TGTGCCAGCAGCCTACCGGGGGGTATTAATTCACCCCTCCACTTT
>TRBV27|TRBD1|TRBJ1-1|-
CASSFRQGRNTEAFF
TGTGCCAGCAGTTTCAGACAGGGGCGTAACACTGAAGCTTTCTTT
>TRBV6-5|TRBD2|TRBJ2-1|-
CASSYPGTSGYNEQFF
TGTGCCAGCAGTTACCCCGGGACTAGCGGATACAATGAGCAGTTCTTC
>TRBV28|-|TRBJ2-3|-
CASSLSVVLPDTQYF
TGTGCCAGCAGTTTATCTGTAGTACTCCCAGATACGCAGTATTTT
>TRBV5-4|TRBD1|TRBJ1-2|-
CASSVSGTGSMGSF
TGTGCCAGCAGCGTATCCGGGACAGGTTCCATGGGATCCTTC
>TRBV2|-|TRBJ1-1|-
CASRVQGANTEAFF
TGTGCCAGCAGGGTACAGGGAGCTAACACTGAAGCTTTCTTT
>TRBV30|TRBD1|TRBJ2-6|-
CAWDRQGAKAGANVLTF
TGTGCCTGGGACCGACAGGGGGCTAAAGCTGGGGCCAACGTCCTGACTTTC
>TRBV6-1|TRBD2|TRBJ2-1|-
CASSEWRGNNEQFF
TGTGCCAGCAGTGAATGGCGGGGGAACAATGAGCAGTTCTTC